This T cell receptor (beta chain) was identified during a study of identical twins (dated by TCRdb to the mid-2010s). About the full investigation: To test whether fetal clonotypes persist, this study deep-sequenced TCR alpha and beta repertoires from monozygotic twins, from unrelated adults of various ages, and from cord blood. To rule out contamination, replicate twin experiments were performed at different times with different library preparation protocols.

Trimming costs V 4 bases and J 8 bases, and their ends lie 15 bases apart. Spanning cysteine to phenylalanine, the CDR3 consists of 14 amino acids. The only DNA kept is the CDR3, 42 bases in frame from the first base. CDR1 and CDR2, per the germline V gene, are SGHRS and YFSETQ. Every donor in the study was a healthy Caucasian. Three unrelated non-twin adults were also sequenced: a male aged 18 to 30, a male aged 50 to 60 and a female aged 50 to 60. Miltenyi CD45RO+ enrichment and human naive T-cell isolation kits were used to isolate memory (CD45RO+) and naive T cells from PBMC. This clonotype was picked up a small number of times. Which antigen it targets is not known. Base qualities are missing; no much larger clone stands one base away. Library construction relied on 5' RACE. Sequenced on an Illumina HiSeq 2000. Template switching introduced a universal primer binding site; the final cDNA contained a unique molecular identifier, enabling accurate counting of TCR cDNA molecules. First-strand cDNA for TCR alpha and beta chains was synthesized from specific primers in the conserved constant-segment region. Each cDNA library was double barcoded, with a SMART-Mk sample barcode plus Illumina barcodes, to control for contamination. TruSeq adapter sequences, together with Illumina sample barcodes, were added in two successive PCR steps. The TCR alpha and beta cDNA libraries were sequenced on the Illumina HiSeq platform using custom primers. For the original study's pipeline: Unique molecular identifiers were extracted from raw reads with MiGEC, and CDR3 positions were determined with MiXCR. For each individual, recombination models were inferred using an EM algorithm with the repgenHMM and IGoR tools. The tcR package in R was used for shared clonotype analysis, with sharing normalized by the product of cloneset sizes. Out-of-frame nonproductive sequences were analyzed to study raw recombination free of thymic and clonal selection effects. Through fastp at Q25 and MiXCR, TCRdb rebuilt clones from the public reads, retaining in-frame beta chains. When rows share a CDR3 protein, they turn into one entry using the most common DNA and genes. None of the V and J calls come from the authors' own analysis; TCRdb made them. The sample table contains about 430,000 distinct CDR3 sequences; only one count was recorded for roughly 18% of them. In total, the top ten clones hold 12% of the sample.

Points the paper makes about the study in general: Out-of-frame TCR alpha sequences shared between twins showed an excess of low generation-probability sequences compared with coincidental sharing between unrelated individuals. Invariant T cells such as MAIT and iNKT could partly confound zero-insertion analyses, although diverse VJ usage argued against such confounding for most clonotypes. Fewer insertions were carried by abundant cord blood beta clonotypes; a weaker similar trend was observed in young adult naive repertoires, while no such trend was observed in memory repertoires. Conclusions relied on cross-sectional statistical analysis, since the same donors could not be followed over many years. In beta out-of-frame sequences, excess twin sharing was weaker, because having fewer shared sequences lowered the signal-to-noise ratio. Recombination models systematically underestimated out-of-frame TCR alpha sharing in monozygotic twins but agreed with sharing between unrelated individuals.

The receptor chain draws on TRBV5-1 and TRBJ1-4; the D gene is possibly TRBD1, with 6 bases matching. This clonotype originated in a man aged 50-60 years in good health. What was sequenced was naive T cells sorted from blood. What this sample's cell subset or site label stands for: cells isolated with a human naive T-cell isolation kit. The CDR3 reads as follows: CASSPGAGYEKLFF. The DNA is TGCGCCAGCAGCCCGGGGGCAGGGTACGAAAAACTGTTTTTT.